The 9 T cell receptor beta chains listed next were all sequenced from one sample in a study of T cell responses to AZD1222 COVID-19 vaccine. Sequencing used immunoSEQ multiplex PCR; TCRdb keeps in-frame clones, though not all of them. The sample contains about 81,000 clones, about 86% of which appear only once. Material: peripheral blood, obtained 28 days after the second AZD1222 dose. The origin of the receptors is an adult who received the AZD1222 COVID-19 vaccine.

The chain combines TRBV29-1 with TRBJ1-1, with no clear D. V gave up 6 bases and J gave up 3 bases, with 14 bases separating them. The CDR3 has 13 residues. Germline-derived CDR1 and CDR2 are SQVTM and ANQGSEA. The CDR3 here is CSVCTQTYTEAFF. DNA of the CDR3: TGCAGCGTCTGCACCCAAACCTACACTGAAGCTTTCTTT.

This clone occurred once. V usage is TRBV29-1 and J usage is TRBJ2-2; D might be TRBD2 (6 bases). V was shortened by 7 bases and J by 3 bases, with 12 bases between the two germline ends. Germline CDR1 is SQVTM and CDR2 is ANQGSEA. This CDR3 comprises 13 residues. In DNA form, the CDR3 reads TGCAGCGCCGGGCGGGATTACACCGGGGAGCTGTTTTTT. Translated: CSAGRDYTGELFF.

The gene calls are TRBV4-2 and TRBJ2-1; D may be TRBD2 (5 bases). Germline V CDR1 and CDR2: LGHNA, YNFKEQ. V lost 1 base to trimming and J lost 6 bases, with 13 bases between them. The CDR3 runs to 15 residues. The CDR3 sequence: CASSQGSGNFNEQFF. The CDR3 DNA reads as TGTGCCAGCAGCCAAGGGAGCGGAAATTTCAATGAGCAGTTCTTC.

The chain employs TRBV5-1 and TRBJ2-7; D is undetermined. The germline V gene encodes CDR1 SGHRS and CDR2 YFSETQ. V was shortened by 0 bases and J by 2 bases, with 6 bases between the two germline ends. The CDR3 spans 13 residues. CDR3 residues: CASSLGFTYEQYF. CDR3 nucleotides: TGCGCCAGCAGCTTGGGTTTCACCTACGAGCAGTACTTC.

The rearrangement uses TRBV28 and TRBJ2-3; weak D call: TRBD1 (5 bases). The CDR3 runs to 15 residues. The germline CDR1 and CDR2 sequences are MDHEN and SYDVKM. V lost 5 bases and J lost 2, with 14 bases in between. CDR3 protein: CASSPLKGNTDTQYF. In nucleotides, the CDR3 is TGTGCCAGCAGTCCTCTGAAGGGGAACACAGATACGCAGTATTTT. Based on the CDR3 plus reference TRBV28 and TRBJ2-3, the full variable domain is DVKVTQSSRYLVKRTGEKVFLECVQDMDHENMFWYRQDPGLGLRLIYFSYDVKMKEKGDIPEGYSVSREKKERFSLILESASTNQTSMYLCASSPLKGNTDTQYFGPGTRLTVL.

The J gene is TRBJ2-4, the V gene TRBV28; 14 bases line up with TRBD2. After removal of 5 bases from V and 9 bases from J, the junction contained 12 bases not matched to a gene. Germline values: CDR1 MDHEN, CDR2 SYDVKM. The CDR3 spans 17 residues. The CDR3, as DNA: TGTGCCAGCAGTCCCCCGACTAGCGGGGGGGCCGGTAGCATTCAGTACTTC. Protein sequence: CASSPPTSGGAGSIQYF.

The chain is built from TRBV15 and TRBJ2-7; TRBD1 might be the D (6 bases). Germline CDR1 is LNHNV and CDR2 is YYDKDF (reference sequence). V was trimmed by 3 bases and J by 2 bases, leaving 14 bases between them. The CDR3 is 15 amino acids. The DNA of the CDR3 is TGTGCCACCAGCAGCCGGACAGTAGGGCCCTACGAGCAGTACTTC. Amino acids: CATSSRTVGPYEQYF.

This clone was recorded many times. The chain couples TRBV27 to TRBJ1-6; TRBD1 aligns across 7 bases. The CDR3 consists of 14 residues. The V segment lost 4 bases and the J segment 9 bases; nucleotides outside the gene matches: 6. Germline CDR1 reads MNHEY; CDR2 reads SMNVEV (reference sequence). The CDR3 here is CASSSPGTVSPLHF. DNA for the CDR3: TGTGCCAGCAGTTCCCCCGGGACAGTTTCACCCCTCCACTTT.

There are a few counts of this clone. V is TRBV2 and J is TRBJ2-2; no clear D gene. Trimming took 3 bases from V and 6 from J, leaving 14 bases between them. The CDR3 extends over 15 amino acids. CDR1 SNHLY and CDR2 FYNNEI come from the germline V gene. The CDR3 spells CASSDSAVSPGELFF. The CDR3 DNA reads as TGTGCCAGCAGTGATTCGGCAGTGAGCCCCGGGGAGCTGTTTTTT.